This passage covers 21 T cell receptor beta chains from one sample sequenced in a study of T-cell reconstitution after alpha-beta-depleted transplantation in children. Unique molecular identifiers were used in preparing the TCRbeta library. TCRdb processed the PCR reads anew with MiXCR; each CDR3 protein has one entry. There are hundreds of thousands of distinct CDR3 sequences in the sample; 23% occur only once, and over 12% lies in the top ten. Sample: PBMCs, mostly from graft donor cells, taken 360 days after TCRalphabeta/CD19-depleted stem cell transplant. These receptors were obtained from a boy younger than two who had a stem cell transplant for acute myeloid leukemia, so the T cells may come from the graft donor.

This clonotype was counted at least ten times. The rearrangement joins TRBV12-3 or TRBV12-4 to TRBJ1-2; D gene ambiguous. Trimming took 3 bases from V and 8 from J, leaving 13 bases between them. This CDR3 has 13 residues. CDR3 bases: TGTGCCAGCAGTTTCGTTGGGGTGTTGGGCTACACCTTC. Residues: CASSFVGVLGYTF.

The gene calls are TRBV20-1 and TRBJ2-7, with 10 bases aligning to TRBD1. The CDR3 has 14 amino acids. Germline lookup yields CDR1 DFQATT and CDR2 SNEGSKA (reference sequence). J lost 4 bases, V lost 4 bases, and 7 bases had no gene match. Here the CDR3 reads CSATPGQGKYEQYF. The DNA of the CDR3 is TGCAGTGCTACGCCGGGACAGGGGAAGTACGAGCAGTACTTC.

This clonotype was seen more than once but under ten times. The chain has TRBV28 and TRBJ2-7, with TRBD2 as a possible D gene (6 bases). Deletions cut 6 bases from V and 7 bases from J, with 13 bases between. The CDR3 consists of 12 residues. The germline V gene has CDR1 MDHEN and CDR2 SYDVKM. The CDR3, as DNA: TGTGCCAGCAGCCCGAGGGACTCTGAGCAGTACGTC. Amino acids: CASSPRDSEQYV.

This clonotype was seen a handful of times. The rearrangement joins TRBV14 to TRBJ2-1; 9 positions match TRBD2. J was trimmed by 10 bases and V by 0 bases; bases with no gene match: 13. Germline assignment: CDR1 SGHDN and CDR2 FVKESK. The length of the CDR3 is 17 residues. Here the CDR3 reads CASSQDGAGGPRWEQFF. The CDR3 bases are TGTGCCAGCAGCCAAGACGGCGCGGGGGGGCCACGGTGGGAGCAGTTCTTC. The entire variable domain, with the rest obtained from reference TRBV14 and TRBJ2-1, is as follows: EAGVTQFPSHSVIEKGQTVTLRCDPISGHDNLYWYRRVMGKEIKFLLHFVKESKQDESGMPNNRFLAERTGGTYSTLKVQPAELEDSGVYFCASSQDGAGGPRWEQFFGPGTRLTVL.

This clonotype came up many times. The chain links TRBV20-1 to TRBJ2-7; D ambiguous. Trimming pared 6 bases from V and 1 base from J, leaving 19 bases between. The CDR3 consists of 15 residues. From germline, CDR1 is DFQATT and CDR2 SNEGSKA (reference sequence). The CDR3 bases are TGCAGTGCCCCTAAACAGTTTAGTGTGTCCTACGAGCAGTACTTC. This codes for CSAPKQFSVSYEQYF.

The chain recombines TRBV20-1 with TRBJ2-7; 7 bases line up with TRBD1. The CDR3 loop spans 16 amino acids. With V trimmed by 2 bases and J by 4 bases, 14 bases remained unmatched. Per the germline V gene, CDR1 is DFQATT and CDR2 is SNEGSKA (reference sequence). The CDR3 spells CSARSQTGTGPYEQYV. The CDR3 nucleotides read TGCAGTGCTAGATCCCAGACAGGGACGGGGCCTTACGAGCAGTACGTC.

This clonotype has a handful of counts. The chain carries TRBV15 and TRBJ2-2; D might be TRBD1 (6 bases). Germline CDR1 LNHNV, CDR2 YYDKDF (reference sequence). The germline V and J ends were trimmed by 4 bases and 3 bases, with 15 bases remaining between them. The CDR3 has 16 residues. CDR3 coding DNA: TGTGCCACCAGCATGAGGCAGGGGACGGACACCGGGGAGCTGTTTTTT. It encodes CATSMRQGTDTGELFF. Using reference TRBV15 and TRBJ2-2 for the parts outside the CDR3, the full variable domain is DAMVIQNPRYQVTQFGKPVTLSCSQTLNHNVMYWYQQKSSQAPKLLFHYYDKDFNNEADTPDNFQSRRPNTSFCFLDIRSPGLGDTAMYLCATSMRQGTDTGELFFGEGSRLTVL.

The chain uses TRBV12-3 or TRBV12-4 and TRBJ2-7; a possible D gene is TRBD1 (6 bases). Trimming cost V 7 bases and J 4 bases, with 11 bases left between them. CDR3 length equals 12 residues. The CDR3 is CASKGDRYEQYF. The CDR3 coding sequence is TGTGCCAGCAAGGGGGATCGTTACGAGCAGTACTTC.

This clonotype turned up a few times. The V call is TRBV3-1, the J call TRBJ2-3; 9 bases map to TRBD2. Per germline, CDR1 LGHDT and CDR2 YNNKEL (reference sequence). The trim removed 6 bases at V and 3 bases at J, leaving 10 bases unmatched. The CDR3 covers 16 residues. DNA of the CDR3: TGTGCCAGCAGTAAAAGGACTAGCGCCCAGACAGATACGCAGTATTTT. This sequence encodes CASSKRTSAQTDTQYF.

This clonotype was seen ten or more times. V and J are TRBV2 and TRBJ2-7, with 7 nucleotides matching TRBD2. This CDR3 contains 12 residues. V dropped 6 bases and J dropped 6; count of bases not matched to a gene: 5. The germline CDR1 and CDR2 sequences are SNHLY and FYNNEI. The CDR3 reads CASRAGVSEQYV. The CDR3 DNA reads TGTGCCAGCAGGGCGGGGGTTTCCGAGCAGTACGTC.

Remarks on this clonotype: Because the CDR3 is missing its conserved closing phenylalanine or tryptophan, this is likely a read error. The chain employs TRBV20-1 and TRBJ2-3; no definite D call. Between the trimmed V and J ends, which lost 1 base and 0 bases, there was a span of 5 bases. In germline, CDR1 is DFQATT, CDR2 SNEGSKA (reference sequence). CDR3 length: 13 amino acids. The CDR3, as DNA: TGCAGTGCTAGAGTGGACAGCACAGATACGCAGTATGTT. This sequence encodes CSARVDSTDTQYV.

This clonotype occurred a few times. The chain combines TRBV7-2 with TRBJ2-4; D possibly corresponds to TRBD1 (6 bases). Germline assignment: CDR1 SGHTA and CDR2 FQGNSA. Trimming took off 0 bases at V and 8 bases at J, with 8 bases between the two ends. This CDR3 is built from 13 residues. The CDR3 here is CASSLAGQDIQYF. Written as DNA, the CDR3 is TGTGCCAGCAGCTTAGCGGGACAAGACATTCAGTACTTC.

The V gene is TRBV20-1, the J gene TRBJ2-6; the match to TRBD2 covers 12 bases. The CDR3 covers 17 residues. In germline, CDR1 is DFQATT, CDR2 SNEGSKA (reference sequence). Trimming removed 6 bases from V and 0 bases from J; junction bases left unmatched: 6. This CDR3 reads CSASTSGGISGANVLTF. CDR3 in DNA: TGCAGTGCGTCAACTAGCGGGGGGATCTCTGGGGCCAACGTCCTGACTTTC.

V and J are TRBV12-3 or TRBV12-4 and TRBJ2-5; a weak D match, TRBD2 (6 bases). V was cut by 6 bases and J by 5 bases, with 22 bases left in between. This CDR3 contains 16 residues. CDR3 loop: CASRPTNTYSGETQYF. CDR3 bases: TGTGCCAGCAGACCGACGAACACCTACAGCGGGGAGACCCAGTACTTC.

This clonotype was counted at least ten times. J is TRBJ2-3 and V is TRBV20-1, with D possibly called TRBD1 or TRBD2 (5 bases each). V lost 7 bases, J lost 4 bases, and 15 bases lay in between. The CDR3 has 13 residues. CDR1 is DFQATT and CDR2 is SNEGSKA in the germline V gene (reference sequence). CDR3 amino acids: CSVPQGDADTQYF. The CDR3 DNA follows: TGCAGTGTCCCCCAAGGGGACGCAGATACGCAGTATTTT.

In its sample, this clonotype was seen many times. The chain is built from TRBV12-3 or TRBV12-4 and TRBJ2-6; D is unresolved. The CDR3 contains 16 residues. V was pared by 5 bases and J by 2 bases, with 13 bases between. CDR3 coding DNA: TGTGCCAGCAGTCCCCCCGGAGAGGCTGGGGCCAACGTCCTGACTTTC. Amino acids: CASSPPGEAGANVLTF.

This clonotype was seen ten or more times. The V gene is TRBV12-3 or TRBV12-4, the J gene TRBJ2-2; TRBD1 aligns across 7 bases. The CDR3 covers 14 residues. V dropped 5 bases and J dropped 6; count of bases not matched to a gene: 6. CDR3 amino acids: CASSPQGPPGELFF. The CDR3 nucleotides read TGTGCCAGCAGTCCACAGGGGCCCCCCGGGGAGCTGTTTTTT.

The chain links TRBV29-1 to TRBJ2-5; D may be TRBD1 or TRBD2 (5 bases each). There are 13 residues in the CDR3. CDR1 and CDR2 from the germline V gene are SQVTM and ANQGSEA. The V end lost 0 bases, the J end lost 3 bases, and 8 bases lay between the germline ends. CDR3 region: CSVEDRGEETQYF. The CDR3 nucleotides are TGCAGCGTTGAAGATCGAGGGGAAGAGACCCAGTACTTC.

This clonotype has a handful of counts. The chain uses TRBV12-3 or TRBV12-4 and TRBJ1-5; D unresolved. V was pared by 4 bases and J by 0 bases, with 10 bases between. This CDR3 has 15 amino acids. Here the CDR3 DNA reads TGTGCCAGCAGTTCCCAGTCCTATAGCAATCAGCCCCAGCATTTT. Protein product: CASSSQSYSNQPQHF.

The gene calls are TRBV5-6 and TRBJ1-5, with D uncertain. Trimming took 3 bases from V and 3 from J, leaving 7 bases between them. Germline V gives CDR1 SGHDT, CDR2 YYEEEE. CDR3 length equals 13 residues. This CDR3 is CASSSGANQPQHF. The CDR3, as DNA: TGTGCCAGCAGCTCGGGAGCCAATCAGCCCCAGCATTTT. Full variable domain (rest looked up from reference TRBV5-6 and TRBJ1-5): DAGVTQSPTHLIKTRGQQVTLRCSPKSGHDTVSWYQQALGQGPQFIFQYYEEEERQRGNFPDRFSGHQFPNYSSELNVNALLLGDSALYLCASSSGANQPQHFGDGTRLSIL.

This clonotype was found a few times. The rearrangement links TRBV28 to TRBJ1-2; TRBD1 matches at 7 bases. The trim removed 6 bases at V and 0 bases at J, leaving 4 bases unmatched. The CDR3 covers 14 residues. Germline V gene sequence: CDR1 MDHEN, CDR2 SYDVKM. CDR3 nucleotides: TGTGCCAGCAGATTAACAGGGGCTAACTATGGCTACACCTTC. Protein: CASRLTGANYGYTF.